A single sample gave rise to the 11 T cell receptor beta chains below, sequenced in a study of blood T cell repertoires in COVID-19. Libraries were prepared by immunoSEQ multiplex PCR; TCRdb keeps only in-frame clonotypes and omits some of them. The sample includes around 99,000 clones, around 81% of them seen just once. The sequenced sample consisted of peripheral blood. All receptors derive from a human donor in a cohort sampled during active or convalescent COVID-19.

This clone was detected only once. The chain recombines TRBV7-2 with TRBJ2-7; D may be TRBD2 (6 bases). The CDR3 contains 15 residues. V lost 0 bases and J lost 0, with 9 bases in between. Germline CDR1 and CDR2: SGHTA and FQGNSA. The CDR3 loop is CASSLAGGVSYEQYF. The DNA of the CDR3 is TGTGCCAGCAGCTTAGCGGGAGGAGTCTCCTACGAGCAGTACTTC.

The chain couples TRBV7-9 to TRBJ1-1; possibly TRBD1 for D (5 bases). CDR1 and CDR2 from the germline V gene are SEHNR and FQNEAQ (reference sequence). CDR3 length: 15 amino acids. V was clipped by 0 bases and J by 1 base, with 9 bases between them. The CDR3 DNA reads as TGTGCCAGCAGCTTAGCTAGGGGCAGGAACACTGAAGCTTTCTTT. As protein: CASSLARGRNTEAFF.

The rearrangement links TRBV7-2 to TRBJ2-7; 7 bases are a match to TRBD2. Losses at the gene ends were 0 bases for V and 7 bases for J; bases not matched to a gene: 12. The germline V gene has CDR1 SGHTA and CDR2 FQGNSA. There are 16 residues in the CDR3. The CDR3 DNA sequence: TGTGCCAGCAGCTTAGCTCCCGGTGCCTCCGGGGGGGAGCAGTACTTC. Protein product: CASSLAPGASGGEQYF.

CDR3 in amino acids: CASSAYRGSTDTQYF. The CDR3 nucleotides are TGTGCCAGCAGCGCCTACAGGGGAAGCACAGATACGCAGTATTTT. The chain couples TRBV7-2 to TRBJ2-3; 7 bases are shared with TRBD1. CDR1 and CDR2 (germline): SGHTA, FQGNSA. The ends lost 5 bases at V and 0 bases at J; junction bases unmatched: 5. The CDR3 spans 15 residues.

In this sample, this clone turned up a few times. The chain employs TRBV19 and TRBJ1-5, with D possibly matching TRBD1 (5 bases). The CDR3 has 13 amino acids. The germline V and J ends were trimmed by 6 bases and 5 bases, with 11 bases remaining between them. CDR1 is LNHDA, CDR2 SQIVND, per germline (reference sequence). In nucleotides, the CDR3 is TGTGCCAGTAGGACAGTAGGGGATCAGCCCCAGCATTTT. Its protein is CASRTVGDQPQHF.

This CDR3 reads CASSTGTALVTSPLHF. For the CDR3, the DNA is TGTGCCAGCAGCACCGGGACAGCTCTTGTAACTTCACCCCTCCACTTT. The chain couples TRBV7-8 to TRBJ1-6; 7 bases are shared with TRBD1. In germline, CDR1 is SGHVS, CDR2 FQNEAQ. The CDR3 consists of 16 residues. V shed 5 bases, J shed 9 bases, and the junction held 13 bases outside the gene matches. The full variable domain, completed using reference TRBV7-8 and TRBJ1-6, is GAGVSQSPRYKVAKRGQDVALRCDPISGHVSLFWYQQALGQGPEFLTYFQNEAQLDKSGLPSDRFFAERPEGSVSTLKIQRTQQEDSAVYLCASSTGTALVTSPLHFGNGTRLTVT.

V and J are TRBV7-9 and TRBJ1-3; unclear D gene. Germline V gives CDR1 SEHNR, CDR2 FQNEAQ (reference sequence). V gave up 4 bases and J gave up 1 base, with 11 bases separating them. The CDR3 extends over 15 amino acids. CDR3 region: CASSSGGFSGNTIYF. As DNA, the CDR3 is TGTGCCAGCAGCTCCGGAGGGTTTTCTGGAAACACCATATATTTT.

This clone was detected once. CDR3 DNA sequence: TGTGCCTGGAGTAATGGCAGGAGGCAGGGGGGCAATGAGCAGTTCTTC. Translated, it gives CAWSNGRRQGGNEQFF. The chain links TRBV30 to TRBJ2-1, with a possible D match to TRBD1 (7 bases). The germline V and J ends were trimmed by 2 bases and 6 bases, with 20 bases remaining between them. CDR1 is GTSNPN, CDR2 SVGIG, per germline (reference sequence). The CDR3 runs to 16 residues.

CDR3 amino acids: CASSFWEFDYGYTF. In DNA form, the CDR3 reads TGTGCCAGCAGCTTTTGGGAGTTCGACTATGGCTACACCTTC. The gene calls are TRBV7-8 and TRBJ1-2, with D hard to call. Germline V gene sequence: CDR1 SGHVS, CDR2 FQNEAQ. The CDR3 is 14 residues long. V was trimmed by 3 bases and J by 3 bases, leaving 11 bases between them.

This sequence joins TRBV28 and TRBJ1-2, with D possibly matching TRBD1 (5 bases). CDR1 and CDR2 from the germline V gene are MDHEN and SYDVKM. The CDR3 is made up of 13 amino acids. The V end lost 4 bases, the J end lost 2 bases, and 8 bases lay between the germline ends. CDR3 sequence: CASSSRQNYGYTF. The DNA for the CDR3 is TGTGCCAGCAGTTCCAGACAGAACTATGGCTACACCTTC.

The gene calls are TRBV6-5 and TRBJ1-2; D gene unclear. Deletions cut 6 bases from V and 0 bases from J, with 14 bases between. The CDR3 loop spans 15 amino acids. Germline CDR1 is MNHEY and CDR2 is SVGAGI. The CDR3, as DNA: TGTGCCAGCAGGGATCCGTCACTAGCTAACTATGGCTACACCTTC. This gives the protein CASRDPSLANYGYTF.